The clone carrying this T cell receptor (beta chain) occurred a few times. Its antigen is undetermined. This sample is part of a study of T cell repertoires in cytomegalovirus infection. Each CDR3 protein is one row after TCRdb ran MiXCR on the reads. The sample records 200,000 to 300,000 distinct CDR3 sequences, 9.1% being singletons. Per germline, CDR1 MNHNS and CDR2 SASEGT. This CDR3 spans 12 amino acids. The V end was cut by 3 bases, the J end by 8 bases, with 8 bases between. General study results and limits: Individuals carrying CMV plus the relevant HLA were identified by cumulative frequency of public TCR beta families.

The chain combines TRBV6-1 with TRBJ2-1; D unresolved. Input material: PBMCs. The receptor's source is a human donor in good health (CMV status not recorded). Some clones in this sample may be carry-over from other donors' samples. CDR3 amino acids: CASSDGVHEQFF. DNA of the CDR3: TGTGCCAGCAGTGACGGAGTTCATGAGCAGTTCTTC.